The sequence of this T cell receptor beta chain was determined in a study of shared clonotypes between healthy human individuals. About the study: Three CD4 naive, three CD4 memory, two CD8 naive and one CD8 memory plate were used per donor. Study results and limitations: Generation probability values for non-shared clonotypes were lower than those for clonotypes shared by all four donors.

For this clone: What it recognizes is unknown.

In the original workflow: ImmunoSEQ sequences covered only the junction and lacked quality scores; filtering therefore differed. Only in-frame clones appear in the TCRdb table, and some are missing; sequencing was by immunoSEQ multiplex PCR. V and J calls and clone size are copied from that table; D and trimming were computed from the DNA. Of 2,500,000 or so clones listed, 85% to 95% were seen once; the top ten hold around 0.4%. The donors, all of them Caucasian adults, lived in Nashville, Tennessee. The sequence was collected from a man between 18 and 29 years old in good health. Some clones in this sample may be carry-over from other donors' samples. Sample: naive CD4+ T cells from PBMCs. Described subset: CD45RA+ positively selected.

The DNA for the CDR3 is TGTGCCAGCAGCTCAAGCCTTAGACTAGATAACTACGAGCAGTACTTC. Encoded protein: CASSSSLRLDNYEQYF. V and J are TRBV7-9 and TRBJ2-7, with a possible D match to TRBD2 (6 bases). Germline values: CDR1 SEHNR, CDR2 FQNEAQ (reference sequence). This CDR3 is 16 amino acids long. V lost 4 bases and J lost 3, with 19 bases in between.